The next 17 T cell receptor beta chains were all read from a single sample in a study of blood T cell repertoires in COVID-19. Profiling relied on immunoSEQ multiplex PCR, and the TCRdb table lists in-frame clones only, not all of them. The table includes 250,000 to 300,000 clones, roughly 93% detected once. Source material: PBMCs or T cells enriched from blood (not recorded which). The receptors were sampled from a woman in her thirties or forties with acute COVID-19.

The J gene is TRBJ1-1, the V gene TRBV2; D remains unclear. V lost 2 bases to trimming and J lost 1 base, with 5 bases between them. Germline loops: CDR1 SNHLY, CDR2 FYNNEI. This CDR3 spans 13 amino acids. The CDR3 DNA follows: TGTGCCAGCAGTGAACTAACGAACACTGAAGCTTTCTTT. Protein: CASSELTNTEAFF.

J is TRBJ1-1 and V is TRBV5-1; D gene ambiguous. V lost 0 bases to trimming and J lost 3 bases, with 12 bases between them. The germline CDR1 and CDR2 sequences are SGHRS and YFSETQ. The CDR3 loop spans 15 amino acids. CDR3 sequence: CASSLEPGSDTEAFF. CDR3 coding DNA: TGCGCCAGCAGCTTGGAACCCGGGAGCGACACTGAAGCTTTCTTT.

The chain combines TRBV7-2 with TRBJ1-5, with 7 positions matching TRBD1. Germline V gene sequence: CDR1 SGHTA, CDR2 FQGNSA. The ends lost 5 bases at V and 2 bases at J; junction bases unmatched: 6. The CDR3 is 15 residues long. The CDR3 DNA follows: TGTGCCAGCAGCCTGCAGGGGGTGGGCAATCAGCCCCAGCATTTT. This encodes CASSLQGVGNQPQHF.

The J gene is TRBJ2-2, the V gene TRBV12-1; the table gives TRBD1 as D, unverified against the DNA. TRBV12-1 is noted as a pseudogene. The CDR3 spans 19 residues. The CDR3 is CASSSGQVQYYGNTGELFF. The CDR3 bases are TGTGCCAGCAGCTCCGGACAGGTGCAATATTACGGTAACACCGGGGAGCTGTTTTTT.

The chain joins TRBV6-5 to TRBJ2-5; 12 nucleotides align to TRBD2. This CDR3 contains 15 residues. V was clipped by 6 bases and J by 7 bases; unmatched bases: 9. Germline values: CDR1 MNHEY, CDR2 SVGAGI. This CDR3 is CASSDGTSGRTTQYF. The DNA of the CDR3 is TGTGCCAGCAGCGATGGGACTAGCGGGCGTACGACCCAGTACTTC.

The chain carries TRBV28 and TRBJ1-5, with TRBD1 identical over 7 bases. With V trimmed by 3 bases and J by 7 bases, 9 bases remained unmatched. The CDR3 runs 15 residues. Germline-derived CDR1 and CDR2 are MDHEN and SYDVKM. The CDR3 protein is CASSFAGQAGQPQHF. Here the CDR3 DNA reads TGTGCCAGCAGTTTTGCCGGACAGGCGGGCCAGCCCCAGCATTTT.

The rearrangement links TRBV18 to TRBJ1-1, with D unclear. Between the trimmed V and J ends, which lost 1 base and 0 bases, there was a span of 6 bases. From germline, CDR1 is KGHSH and CDR2 LQKENI. CDR3 size: 14 residues. The CDR3 loop reads CASSPRLVNTEAFF. In nucleotides, the CDR3 is TGTGCCAGCTCACCACGGCTTGTGAACACTGAAGCTTTCTTT.

V is TRBV7-2 and J is TRBJ2-3, with 10 bases lining up with TRBD2. Germline CDR1 SGHTA, CDR2 FQGNSA. V shed 5 bases and J 2 bases; nucleotides not matched to a gene: 13. The CDR3 consists of 18 residues. The CDR3 DNA reads TGTGCCAGCAGCCGCCCCCTAGCGGGAGCCCTAGACACAGATACGCAGTATTTT. Translated: CASSRPLAGALDTDTQYF. Full variable domain (rest looked up from reference TRBV7-2 and TRBJ2-3): GAGVSQSPSNKVTEKGKDVELRCDPISGHTALYWYRQSLGQGLEFLIYFQGNSAPDKSGLPSDRFSAERTGGSVSTLTIQRTQQEDSAVYLCASSRPLAGALDTDTQYFGPGTRLTVL.

The chain links TRBV19 to TRBJ1-5; 7 bases match TRBD1. CDR1 and CDR2 (germline): LNHDA, SQIVND (reference sequence). V was pared by 7 bases and J by 7 bases, with 7 bases of the junction left unmatched. CDR3 size: 13 residues. The CDR3 DNA is TGTGCCAGTAAAGACAGGGTGGACCAGCCCCAGCATTTT. It translates to CASKDRVDQPQHF.

The V and J genes are TRBV6-5 and TRBJ1-3, with D maybe TRBD1 (5 bases). Germline-derived CDR1 and CDR2 are MNHEY and SVGAGI. The CDR3 runs to 16 residues. V was pared by 2 bases and J by 6 bases, with 17 bases between. Here the CDR3 reads CASSYGSPGRENTIYF. The CDR3 DNA follows: TGTGCCAGCAGTTACGGCAGTCCGGGGCGGGAAAACACCATATATTTT.

This clone was recorded once. V is TRBV7-3 and J is TRBJ2-1; 8 bases map to TRBD1. The germline CDR1 and CDR2 sequences are SGHTA and FQGTGA. With 5 bases clipped from V and 5 bases from J, the junction kept 5 bases outside the gene matches. CDR3 length: 14 amino acids. The CDR3 DNA reads TGTGCCAGCAGCCTCGGACAGGGCCACAATGAGCAGTTCTTC. The encoded protein is CASSLGQGHNEQFF. The whole variable domain, remainder taken from reference TRBV7-3 and TRBJ2-1, is GAGVSQTPSNKVTEKGKYVELRCDPISGHTALYWYRQSLGQGPEFLIYFQGTGAADDSGLPNDRFFAVRPEGSVSTLKIQRTERGDSAVYLCASSLGQGHNEQFFGPGTRLTVL.

The chain combines TRBV7-2 with TRBJ2-1; 7 nucleotides match TRBD2. V lost 3 bases and J lost 6; bases outside the gene matches: 14. The germline CDR1 and CDR2 sequences are SGHTA and FQGNSA. The CDR3 runs 17 residues. The CDR3 DNA reads TGTGCCAGCAGCTTGACAAGACTAGCCCAGTCTGCCAATGAGCAGTTCTTC. Translated: CASSLTRLAQSANEQFF. Full variable domain (remainder filled in from reference TRBV7-2 and TRBJ2-1): GAGVSQSPSNKVTEKGKDVELRCDPISGHTALYWYRQSLGQGLEFLIYFQGNSAPDKSGLPSDRFSAERTGGSVSTLTIQRTQQEDSAVYLCASSLTRLAQSANEQFFGPGTRLTVL.

V usage is TRBV2 and J usage is TRBJ2-5; TRBD2 matches at 13 bases. This CDR3 is 15 amino acids long. The ends lost 6 bases at V and 5 bases at J; junction bases unmatched: 6. Germline V gives CDR1 SNHLY, CDR2 FYNNEI. The CDR3 DNA reads TGTGCCAGCAGATCCGAGGGACTAGCGGGGGAGACCCAGTACTTC. Its protein product is CASRSEGLAGETQYF. The variable domain in full, completed from reference TRBV2 and TRBJ2-5, reads EPEVTQTPSHQVTQMGQEVILRCVPISNHLYFYWYRQILGQKVEFLVSFYNNEISEKSEIFDDQFSVERPDGSNFTLKIRSTKLEDSAMYFCASRSEGLAGETQYFGPGTRLLVL.

CDR3 sequence: CANKRGASTDTQYF. CDR3 nucleotide sequence: TGTGCCAACAAGCGGGGGGCCTCCACAGATACGCAGTATTTT. This chain connects TRBV2 to TRBJ2-3, with 9 bases lining up with TRBD2. There are 14 residues in the CDR3. Germline assignment: CDR1 SNHLY and CDR2 FYNNEI. Trimming at V came to 10 bases and at J to 2 bases, leaving 7 bases not matched to a gene.

CDR3 amino acids: CASSQVGGYGYTF. As DNA, the CDR3 is TGTGCCAGCAGCCAAGTGGGAGGCTATGGCTACACCTTC. J is TRBJ1-2 and V is TRBV3-1 (or the pseudogene TRBV3-2); no reliable D call. Germline CDR1 is LGHDT and CDR2 is YNNKEL (reference sequence). Trimming shortened V by 1 base and J by 4 bases, and 7 bases separated the two germline ends. The CDR3 runs 13 residues.

The rearrangement joins TRBV15 to TRBJ1-4; no clear D gene. V was clipped by 5 bases and J by 8 bases, with 18 bases between them. CDR3 length: 15 amino acids. Looked up from germline, CDR1 is LNHNV and CDR2 is YYDKDF (reference sequence). CDR3 nucleotides: TGTGCCACCAGCCCCCGAGCGGCGACCGGGGAAAAACTGTTTTTT. The encoded protein is CATSPRAATGEKLFF.

The chain carries TRBV5-5 and TRBJ2-1; D uncertain. Germline CDR1 is SGHKS and CDR2 is YYEKEE (reference sequence). This CDR3 is built from 15 residues. The V end lost 2 bases, the J end lost 0 bases, and 9 bases lay between the germline ends. The CDR3 reads CASSFGGSSYNEQFF. The CDR3 nucleotides are TGTGCCAGCAGCTTTGGCGGAAGCTCCTACAATGAGCAGTTCTTC.